This TCR beta chain was recovered during a study of CD8 T cells in ankylosing spondylitis. Overall study findings and caveats: The study identified a TCR beta motif of several highly homologous variants that appeared characteristic of ankylosing spondylitis blood.

This clonotype was seen only a few times. What it binds is not known. TCRdb recomputed calls from the 5' RACE reads with MiXCR, one row per CDR3 protein. The data hold some 840,000 distinct CDR3 sequences, with about 11% observed a single time. Trimming pared 7 bases from V and 1 base from J, leaving 11 bases between. The CDR3 is 14 amino acids. Germline V lookup: CDR1 SGHTA, CDR2 FQGNSA. The V gene is TRBV7-2, the J gene TRBJ2-4; tentative D call: TRBD2 (5 bases). This sequence was found in a male donor with ankylosing spondylitis. Sequencing was performed on blood, either unsorted or a sorted T cell fraction (not recorded which). In DNA, the CDR3 is TGTGCCAGCAACCCTCGGGGTGCCAAAAACATTCAGTACTTC. This translates into CASNPRGAKNIQYF.